Below, one TCR beta chain is given with its context. Its antigen is unknown. V lost 5 bases, J lost 6 bases, and 6 bases lay in between. CDR3 size: 11 residues. This entry belongs to a study of regulatory T cells in long-lasting Graves disease. Study outcomes and limitations: Favoring TRBV28, TRBJ1-2 and TRBJ2-5 was a feature seen in persistent disease. Possibly, accuracy suffered from the small sample size.

For TCR beta, libraries came from iRepertoire HTBI primers and Arm-PCR of CDR3 regions. TCRdb re-derived calls from the multiplex PCR reads in MiXCR, one entry per CDR3 protein. The table has about 420,000 distinct CDR3 sequences, roughly a quarter seen once. Time point noted: persistent/refractory GD, antithyroid drugs over 5 years with positive TRAb. Generation of the TCR library employed RNA extracted from PBMCs. Diagnosis followed American Thyroid Association guidelines for Graves' disease. The patients were drawn from one endocrinology department in Xi'an, China. This chain joins TRBV12-3 or TRBV12-4 and TRBJ2-3; D gene uncertain. The clonotype comes from a female donor with Graves disease. This sample comprised peripheral blood mononuclear cells (PBMCs), obtained when the disease was refractory, from a patient treated with antithyroid drugs. CDR3 amino acids: CASSIGDTQYF. DNA of the CDR3: TGTGCCAGCAGTATAGGTGATACGCAGTATTTT.